These 12 T cell receptor beta chains came from one sample sequenced in a study of human T cells and chemical hapten exposure. Time point given: patch test 1, 2 weeks after DPC sensitization. The treatment: therapeutic diphenylcyclopropenone sensitization with weekly scalp DPC. TCRdb itself ran the RACE reads through MiXCR, one entry per CDR3 protein. Of roughly 360,000 distinct CDR3 sequences listed, approximately 5.1% are singletons. Specimen: whole blood, collected in connection with sensitization to the hapten diphenylcyclopropenone (DPC). The receptors were gathered from a woman in her fifties or sixties with alopecia areata. Some clones in this sample may be carry-over from other donors' samples.

In its sample, this clonotype was seen a few times. The chain employs TRBV12-3 or TRBV12-4 and TRBJ2-3; TRBD1 might be the D (6 bases). V shed 9 bases and J shed 3 bases, with 19 bases lying between them. CDR3 length equals 15 residues. The CDR3 here is CASSLTGLRTDTQYF. CDR3 bases: TGTGCCAGTAGCCTAACAGGGTTGCGGACAGATACGCAGTATTTT.

This clonotype was counted ten times or more. This sequence joins TRBV7-2 and TRBJ1-2; D remains ambiguous. The CDR3 is 15 amino acids. The germline CDR1 and CDR2 sequences are SGHTA and FQGNSA. The V and J ends lost 2 bases and 0 bases respectively, with 10 bases between them. CDR3 bases: TGTGCCAGCAGCTTACGGAGTCAGACTAACTATGGCTACACCTTC. Amino acids: CASSLRSQTNYGYTF.

A few counts support this clonotype. The V and J genes are TRBV5-1 and TRBJ2-1; 11 bases map to TRBD2. Trimming removed 0 bases from V and 7 bases from J; junction bases left unmatched: 3. This CDR3 is built from 15 residues. Looked up from germline, CDR1 is SGHRS and CDR2 is YFSETQ. CDR3 in DNA: TGCGCCAGCAGCTTGGCGGCTAGCGGGGGGAATGAGCAGTTCTTC. Amino acid sequence: CASSLAASGGNEQFF.

This chain joins TRBV5-5 and TRBJ2-3, with D perhaps being TRBD1 or TRBD2 (5 bases each). CDR1 is SGHKS, CDR2 YYEKEE, per germline (reference sequence). The CDR3 runs 13 residues. Trimming stripped 3 bases from V and 9 bases from J, with 14 bases between. CDR3 loop: CASSYGTEFTQYF. CDR3 nucleotides: TGTGCCAGCAGCTACGGGACGGAGTTCACGCAGTATTTT.

This chain connects TRBV14 to TRBJ1-1; D is possibly TRBD1 (6 bases). V lost 1 base to trimming and J lost 11 bases, with 23 bases between them. Germline V gene data show CDR1 as SGHDN and CDR2 as FVKESK. The CDR3 is made up of 16 amino acids. The DNA for the CDR3 is TGTGCCAGCAGCCAAGCAGGGGCGAGCAGCCGGGCGCCGGCTTTCTTT. Protein: CASSQAGASSRAPAFF.

This clonotype has at least ten counts. The chain uses TRBV10-3 and TRBJ1-2, with 9 positions matching TRBD1. Looked up from germline, CDR1 is ENHRY and CDR2 is SYGVKD. The CDR3 runs to 14 residues. V lost 5 bases and J lost 6; bases outside the gene matches: 7. The CDR3 loop reads CAISRDRVTDGYTF. The CDR3, as DNA: TGTGCCATCAGTAGGGACAGGGTAACGGATGGCTACACCTTC.

The table lists this clonotype with many counts. V is TRBV28 and J is TRBJ2-7; 9 bases match TRBD1. Germline-derived CDR1 and CDR2 are MDHEN and SYDVKM. Trimming at V came to 5 bases and at J to 6 bases, leaving 8 bases not matched to a gene. The CDR3 covers 14 residues. The CDR3 is CASSPRTGAGEQYF. The CDR3 DNA is TGTGCCAGCAGTCCGCGGACAGGGGCGGGCGAGCAGTACTTC.

This clonotype was picked up many times. The chain employs TRBV3-1 and TRBJ2-2; D gene uncertain. Trimming took off 0 bases at V and 6 bases at J, with 8 bases between the two ends. Germline values: CDR1 LGHDT, CDR2 YNNKEL (reference sequence). This CDR3 spans 14 amino acids. CDR3 DNA sequence: TGTGCCAGCAGCCAAGATGGAACTCCCGGGGAGCTGTTTTTT. It specifies CASSQDGTPGELFF.

The rearrangement joins TRBV6-2 or TRBV6-3 to TRBJ1-1, with 10 bases lining up with TRBD1. CDR3 length: 16 amino acids. Trimming removed 1 base from V and 7 bases from J; junction bases left unmatched: 9. Germline V lookup: CDR1 MNHEY, CDR2 SVGEGT. In DNA form, the CDR3 reads TGTGCCAGCAGTTACTTGAATGGACAGGGGGAGATTGAAGCTTTCTTT. It yields the protein CASSYLNGQGEIEAFF.

This clonotype was picked up many times. The chain uses TRBV5-1 and TRBJ2-1; 12 bases are shared with TRBD2. Germline V gene lookup returns CDR1 SGHRS and CDR2 YFSETQ. Unmatched junction bases numbered 4, after V lost 2 bases and J lost 7 bases. This CDR3 contains 15 residues. CDR3 protein: CASSLGLAGLNEQFF. For the CDR3, the DNA is TGCGCCAGCAGCTTAGGACTAGCGGGGTTGAATGAGCAGTTCTTC.

V is TRBV29-1 and J is TRBJ1-1; no clear D gene. Trimming removed 3 bases at V and 1 base at J, with 9 bases between. Germline assignment: CDR1 SQVTM and CDR2 ANQGSEA. This CDR3 has 13 amino acids. This CDR3 reads CSVEVGSNTEAFF. The CDR3 DNA follows: TGCAGCGTTGAGGTGGGCTCGAACACTGAAGCTTTCTTT.

This clonotype was recorded only once. This sequence may be a read error, since a much larger clone differs from it by one base. The chain carries TRBV9 and TRBJ2-3, with D perhaps TRBD2 (5 bases). This CDR3 region has 14 residues. V lost 0 bases, J lost 5 bases, and 10 bases lay in between. CDR1 and CDR2 from the germline V gene are SGDLS and YYNGEE. CDR3 nucleotide sequence: TGTGCCAGCAGCGTAGTAGCGCGGGTAGATACGCAGTATTTT. Residues: CASSVVARVDTQYF.